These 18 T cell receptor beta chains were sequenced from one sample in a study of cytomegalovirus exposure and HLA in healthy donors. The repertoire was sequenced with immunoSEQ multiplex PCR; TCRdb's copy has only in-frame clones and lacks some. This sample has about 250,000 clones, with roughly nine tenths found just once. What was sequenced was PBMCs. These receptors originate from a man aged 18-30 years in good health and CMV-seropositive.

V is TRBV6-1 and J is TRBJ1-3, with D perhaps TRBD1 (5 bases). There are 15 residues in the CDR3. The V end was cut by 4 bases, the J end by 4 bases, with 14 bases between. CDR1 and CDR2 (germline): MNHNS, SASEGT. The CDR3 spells CASSGGPGSGNTIYF. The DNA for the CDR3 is TGTGCCAGCAGTGGGGGACCCGGGTCGGGAAACACCATATATTTT.

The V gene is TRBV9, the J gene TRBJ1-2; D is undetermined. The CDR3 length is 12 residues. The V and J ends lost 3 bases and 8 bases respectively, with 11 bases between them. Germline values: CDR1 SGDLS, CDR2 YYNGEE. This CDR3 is CASSADGGGYTF. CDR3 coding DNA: TGTGCCAGCAGCGCGGACGGCGGAGGCTACACCTTC.

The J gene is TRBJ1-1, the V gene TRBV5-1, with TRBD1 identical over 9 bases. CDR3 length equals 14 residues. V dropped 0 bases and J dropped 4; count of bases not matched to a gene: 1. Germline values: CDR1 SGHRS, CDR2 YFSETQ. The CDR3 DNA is TGCGCCAGCAGCTTGGAACAGGGGGCCACTGAAGCTTTCTTT. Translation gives CASSLEQGATEAFF.

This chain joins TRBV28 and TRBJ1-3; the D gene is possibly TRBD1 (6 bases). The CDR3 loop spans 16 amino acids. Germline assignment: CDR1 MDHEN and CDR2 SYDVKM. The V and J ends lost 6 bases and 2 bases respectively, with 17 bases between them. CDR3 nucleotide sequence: TGTGCCAGCAGCATTGGGGGGGCCCAAGCTGGAAACACCATATATTTT. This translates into CASSIGGAQAGNTIYF.

The CDR3 DNA is TGTGCCAGCAGGTTGGGGCGAGCGGGAGTACGGAATGAGCAGTTCTTC. Translation gives CASRLGRAGVRNEQFF. This sequence joins TRBV28 and TRBJ2-1; 8 bases are a match to TRBD2. The ends lost 6 bases at V and 7 bases at J; junction bases unmatched: 14. CDR3 size: 16 residues. Germline CDR1 reads MDHEN; CDR2 reads SYDVKM.

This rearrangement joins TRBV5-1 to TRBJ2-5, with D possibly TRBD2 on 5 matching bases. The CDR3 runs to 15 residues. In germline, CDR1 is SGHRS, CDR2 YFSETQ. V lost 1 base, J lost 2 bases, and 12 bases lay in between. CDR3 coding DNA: TGCGCCAGCAGCTTGTTGCCAGCGGATCAAGAGACCCAGTACTTC. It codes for CASSLLPADQETQYF.

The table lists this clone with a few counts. CDR3 sequence reads: CASNERNTGELFF. In DNA, the CDR3 is TGTGCCAGCAATGAGCGGAACACCGGGGAGCTGTTTTTT. V and J are TRBV2 and TRBJ2-2; D is unclear. In germline, CDR1 is SNHLY, CDR2 FYNNEI. V was shortened by 7 bases and J by 1 base, with 7 bases between the two germline ends. The CDR3 is 13 amino acids.

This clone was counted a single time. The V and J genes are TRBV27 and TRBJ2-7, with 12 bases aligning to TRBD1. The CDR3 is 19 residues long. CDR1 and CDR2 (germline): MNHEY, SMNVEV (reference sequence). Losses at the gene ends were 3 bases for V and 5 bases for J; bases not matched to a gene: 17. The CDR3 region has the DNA TGTGCCAGCAGTTTGCTCCGTCCGGGACAGGGGGCAGGTACGGACGAGCAGTACTTC. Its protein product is CASSLLRPGQGAGTDEQYF.

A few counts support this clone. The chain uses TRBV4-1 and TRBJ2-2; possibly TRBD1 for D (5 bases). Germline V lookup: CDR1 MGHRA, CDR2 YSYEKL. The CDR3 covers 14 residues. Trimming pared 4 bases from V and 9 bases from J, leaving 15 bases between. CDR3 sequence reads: CASSPGTGQRELFF. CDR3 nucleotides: TGCGCCAGCAGCCCGGGTACAGGTCAGAGGGAGCTGTTTTTT.

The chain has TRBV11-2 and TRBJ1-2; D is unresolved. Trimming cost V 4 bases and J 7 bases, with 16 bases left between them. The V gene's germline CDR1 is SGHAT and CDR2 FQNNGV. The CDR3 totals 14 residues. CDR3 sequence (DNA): TGTGCCAGCAGCTCGCCCCGGCAGGTGCGTGGCTACACCTTC. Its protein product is CASSSPRQVRGYTF. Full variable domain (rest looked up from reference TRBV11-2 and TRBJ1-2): EAGVAQSPRYKIIEKRQSVAFWCNPISGHATLYWYQQILGQGPKLLIQFQNNGVVDDSQLPKDRFSAERLKGVDSTLKIQPAKLEDSAVYLCASSSPRQVRGYTFGSGTRLTVV.

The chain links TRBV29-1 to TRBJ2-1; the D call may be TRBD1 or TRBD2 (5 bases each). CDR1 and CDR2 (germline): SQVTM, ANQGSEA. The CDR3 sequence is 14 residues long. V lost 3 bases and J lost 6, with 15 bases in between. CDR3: CSVDRVYRGNEQFF. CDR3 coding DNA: TGCAGCGTTGACAGGGTTTATCGGGGCAATGAGCAGTTCTTC.

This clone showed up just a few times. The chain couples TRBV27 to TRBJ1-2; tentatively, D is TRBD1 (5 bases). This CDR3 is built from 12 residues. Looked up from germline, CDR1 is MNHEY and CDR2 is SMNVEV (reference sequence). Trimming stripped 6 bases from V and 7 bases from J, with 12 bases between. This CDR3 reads CASRPTGSGYTF. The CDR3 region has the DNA TGTGCCAGCAGGCCCACAGGTTCTGGCTACACCTTC.

The CDR3, as DNA: TGTGCCAGCCTCCTAGCGGGAGCCTATGAGCAGTTCTTC. Amino acids: CASLLAGAYEQFF. The chain recombines TRBV7-9 with TRBJ2-1; 10 bases match TRBD2. The CDR3 loop spans 13 amino acids. The germline V gene encodes CDR1 SEHNR and CDR2 FQNEAQ (reference sequence). With 8 bases clipped from V and 8 bases from J, the junction kept 6 bases outside the gene matches.

As DNA, the CDR3 is TGTGCCAGCAGCTTGGAGGCAGGGAATGGCTACACCTTC. It codes for CASSLEAGNGYTF. V usage is TRBV5-4 and J usage is TRBJ1-2, with D maybe TRBD1 (5 bases). With 0 bases removed from V and 6 bases from J, the gap between germline ends came to 9 bases. Germline CDR1 and CDR2: SGHNT and YYREEE (reference sequence). CDR3 size: 13 residues.

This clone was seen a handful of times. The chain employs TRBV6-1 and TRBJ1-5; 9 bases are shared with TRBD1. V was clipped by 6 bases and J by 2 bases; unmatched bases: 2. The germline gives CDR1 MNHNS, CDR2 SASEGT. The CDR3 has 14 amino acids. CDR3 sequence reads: CASRGQGGNQPQHF. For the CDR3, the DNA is TGTGCCAGCAGGGGACAGGGCGGCAATCAGCCCCAGCATTTT.

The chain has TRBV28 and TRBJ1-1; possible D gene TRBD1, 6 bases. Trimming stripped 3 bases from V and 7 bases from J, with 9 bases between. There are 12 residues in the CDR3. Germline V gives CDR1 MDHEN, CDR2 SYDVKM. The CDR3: CASSLRGGEAFF. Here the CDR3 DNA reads TGTGCCAGCAGTTTGAGGGGGGGTGAAGCTTTCTTT. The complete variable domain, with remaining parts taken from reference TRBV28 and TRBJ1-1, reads DVKVTQSSRYLVKRTGEKVFLECVQDMDHENMFWYRQDPGLGLRLIYFSYDVKMKEKGDIPEGYSVSREKKERFSLILESASTNQTSMYLCASSLRGGEAFFGQGTRLTVV.

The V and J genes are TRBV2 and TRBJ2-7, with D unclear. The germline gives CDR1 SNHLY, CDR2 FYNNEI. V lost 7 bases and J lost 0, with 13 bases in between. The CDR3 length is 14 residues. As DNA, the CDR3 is TGTGCCAGCAATCCAGCGACCCTCTCCTACGAGCAGTACTTC. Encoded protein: CASNPATLSYEQYF.

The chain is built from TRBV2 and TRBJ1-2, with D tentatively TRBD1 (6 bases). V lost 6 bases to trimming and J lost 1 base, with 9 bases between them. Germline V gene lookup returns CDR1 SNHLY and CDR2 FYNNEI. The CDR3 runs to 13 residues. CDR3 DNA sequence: TGTGCCAGCAGAACAGGGCTTAACTATGGCTACACCTTC. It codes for CASRTGLNYGYTF. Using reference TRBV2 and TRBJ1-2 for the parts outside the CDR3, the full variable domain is EPEVTQTPSHQVTQMGQEVILRCVPISNHLYFYWYRQILGQKVEFLVSFYNNEISEKSEIFDDQFSVERPDGSNFTLKIRSTKLEDSAMYFCASRTGLNYGYTFGSGTRLTVV.